The sample holds a few counts of the clone carrying this TCR beta chain. This entry comes from a study of spatial heterogeneity in lung cancer. Sample time point: sample taken at primary tumor resection. Whole RNA was taken from tumor, nontumor lung or frozen PBMC; it was then sequenced unsorted. Patients with untreated early-stage non-small cell lung cancer, numbering more than 55, were the donors. Every individual TCR cDNA molecule carried its own unique molecular identifier, which allowed correction of PCR and sequencing errors. TCRdb reprocessed the 5' RACE reads via MiXCR and lists one record per CDR3 protein. The sample consists of about 50,000 distinct CDR3 sequences, approximately 7.6% of them appearing once. Trimming removed 1 base from V and 8 bases from J, with 11 bases in between. Germline V gene data show CDR1 as LNHNV and CDR2 as YYDKDF (reference sequence). This CDR3 is 13 amino acids long.

The chain combines TRBV15 with TRBJ1-2, with D maybe TRBD1 (5 bases). This receptor was identified in a female donor with early-stage non-small cell lung cancer. The material sequenced was PBMCs, taken at surgery. The CDR3 sequence: CATSRGTREGYTF. CDR3 coding DNA: TGTGCCACCAGCAGAGGGACCAGGGAAGGCTACACCTTC.